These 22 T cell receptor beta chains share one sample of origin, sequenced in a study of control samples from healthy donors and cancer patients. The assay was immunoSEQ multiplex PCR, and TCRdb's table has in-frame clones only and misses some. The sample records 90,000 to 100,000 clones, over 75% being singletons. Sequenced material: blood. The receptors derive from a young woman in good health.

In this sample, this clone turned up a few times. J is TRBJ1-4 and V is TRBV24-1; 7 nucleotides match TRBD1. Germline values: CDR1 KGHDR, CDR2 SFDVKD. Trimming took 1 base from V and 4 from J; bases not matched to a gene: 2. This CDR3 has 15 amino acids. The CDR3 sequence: CATSDFRQGNEKLFF. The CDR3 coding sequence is TGTGCCACCAGTGATTTTCGACAGGGTAATGAAAAACTGTTTTTT.

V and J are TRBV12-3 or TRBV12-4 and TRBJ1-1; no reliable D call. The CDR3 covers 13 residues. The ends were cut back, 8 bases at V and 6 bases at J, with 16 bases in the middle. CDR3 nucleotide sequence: TGTGCCAGCGTGGCCGGAGGGAGAGCTGAAGCTTTCTTT. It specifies CASVAGGRAEAFF.

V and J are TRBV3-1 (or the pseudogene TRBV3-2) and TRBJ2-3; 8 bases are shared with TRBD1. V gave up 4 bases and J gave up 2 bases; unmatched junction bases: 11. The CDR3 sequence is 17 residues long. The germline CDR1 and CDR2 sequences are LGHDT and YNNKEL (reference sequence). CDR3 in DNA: TGTGCCAGCAGCCGTCCCGGGACAGGATCCATCACAGATACGCAGTATTTT. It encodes CASSRPGTGSITDTQYF.

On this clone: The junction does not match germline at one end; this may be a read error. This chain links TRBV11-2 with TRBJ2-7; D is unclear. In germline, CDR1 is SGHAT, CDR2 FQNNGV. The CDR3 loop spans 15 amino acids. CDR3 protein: CASSLVDTASHEQYF. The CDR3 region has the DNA TGTGCCAGCAGCTTAGTTGACACAGCCTCCCACGAGCAGTACTTC.

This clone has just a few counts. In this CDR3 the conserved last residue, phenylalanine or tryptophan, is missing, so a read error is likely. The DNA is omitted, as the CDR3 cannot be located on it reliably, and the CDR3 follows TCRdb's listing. The CDR3 sequence is CASSGFGAGRFL. The rearrangement links TRBV2 to TRBJ1-1. Per germline, CDR1 SNHLY and CDR2 FYNNEI. Inclusive of both ends, the CDR3 amounts to 12 amino acids.

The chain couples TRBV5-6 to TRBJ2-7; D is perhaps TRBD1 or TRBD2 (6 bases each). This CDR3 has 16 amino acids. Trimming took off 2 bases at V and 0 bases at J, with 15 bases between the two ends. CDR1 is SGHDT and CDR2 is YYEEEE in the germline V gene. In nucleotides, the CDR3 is TGTGCCAGCAGCTTCCAAGGGGGGTTTCTCTCCTACGAGCAGTACTTC. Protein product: CASSFQGGFLSYEQYF.

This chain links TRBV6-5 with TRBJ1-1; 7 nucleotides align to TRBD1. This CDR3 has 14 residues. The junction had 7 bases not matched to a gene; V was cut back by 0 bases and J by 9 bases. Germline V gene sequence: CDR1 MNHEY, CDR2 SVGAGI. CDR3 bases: TGTGCCAGCAGTTACTCGGTACCACAGGGGAAAGCTTTCTTT. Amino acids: CASSYSVPQGKAFF.

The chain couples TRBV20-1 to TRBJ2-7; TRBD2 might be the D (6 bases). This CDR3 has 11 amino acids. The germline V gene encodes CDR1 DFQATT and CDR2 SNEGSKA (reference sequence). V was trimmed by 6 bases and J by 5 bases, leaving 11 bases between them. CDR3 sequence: CSAPDYDEQYF. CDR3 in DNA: TGCAGTGCCCCGGACTACGACGAGCAGTACTTC.

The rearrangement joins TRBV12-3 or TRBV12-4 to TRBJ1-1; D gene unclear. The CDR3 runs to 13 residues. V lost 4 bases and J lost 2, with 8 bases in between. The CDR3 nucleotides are TGTGCCAGCAGTTCGGTCAGAAACACTGAAGCTTTCTTT. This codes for CASSSVRNTEAFF.

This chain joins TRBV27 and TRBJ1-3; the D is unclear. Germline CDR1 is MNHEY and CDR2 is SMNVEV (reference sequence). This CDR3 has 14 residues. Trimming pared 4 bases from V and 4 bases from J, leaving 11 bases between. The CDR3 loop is CASSSHLGGNTIYF. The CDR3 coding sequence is TGTGCCAGCAGTTCCCATTTGGGAGGAAACACCATATATTTT.

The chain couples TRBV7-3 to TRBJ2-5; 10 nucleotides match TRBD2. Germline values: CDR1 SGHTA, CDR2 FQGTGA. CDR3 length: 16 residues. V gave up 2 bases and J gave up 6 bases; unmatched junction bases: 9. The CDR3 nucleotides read TGTGCCAGCAGCTTAGACCCTAGCGGGGGTATAAAGACCCAGTACTTC. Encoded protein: CASSLDPSGGIKTQYF.

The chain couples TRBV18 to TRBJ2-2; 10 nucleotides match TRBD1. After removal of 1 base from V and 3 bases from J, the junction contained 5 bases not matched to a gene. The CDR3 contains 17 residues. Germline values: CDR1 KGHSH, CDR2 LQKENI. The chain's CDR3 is CASSPLSTGGYTGELFF. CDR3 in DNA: TGTGCCAGCTCACCACTTTCGACAGGGGGCTACACCGGGGAGCTGTTTTTT.

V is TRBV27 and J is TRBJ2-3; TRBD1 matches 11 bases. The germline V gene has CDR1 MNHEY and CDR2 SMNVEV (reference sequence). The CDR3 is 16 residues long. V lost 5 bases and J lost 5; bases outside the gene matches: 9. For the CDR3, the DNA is TGTGCCAGCAGTGACGGGACAGGGGGGTGGGGAGATACGCAGTATTTT. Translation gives CASSDGTGGWGDTQYF.

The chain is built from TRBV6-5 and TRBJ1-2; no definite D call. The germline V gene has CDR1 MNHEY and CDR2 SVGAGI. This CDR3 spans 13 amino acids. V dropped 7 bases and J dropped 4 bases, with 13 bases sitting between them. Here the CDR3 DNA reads TGTGCCAGCACGCGAGGAGGGAGCTATGGCTACACCTTC. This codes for CASTRGGSYGYTF.

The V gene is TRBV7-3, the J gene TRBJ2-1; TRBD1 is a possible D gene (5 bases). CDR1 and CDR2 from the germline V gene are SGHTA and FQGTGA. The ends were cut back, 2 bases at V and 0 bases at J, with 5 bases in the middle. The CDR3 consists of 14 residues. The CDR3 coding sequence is TGTGCCAGCAGCTTAGACAGCTCCTACAATGAGCAGTTCTTC. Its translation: CASSLDSSYNEQFF.

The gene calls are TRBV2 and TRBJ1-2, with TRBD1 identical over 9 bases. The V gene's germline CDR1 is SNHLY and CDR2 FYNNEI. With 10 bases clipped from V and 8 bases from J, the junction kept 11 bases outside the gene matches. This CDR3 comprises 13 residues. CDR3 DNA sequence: TGTGCCAACCTTCGGACAGGGGATATGGGCTACACCTTC. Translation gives CANLRTGDMGYTF.

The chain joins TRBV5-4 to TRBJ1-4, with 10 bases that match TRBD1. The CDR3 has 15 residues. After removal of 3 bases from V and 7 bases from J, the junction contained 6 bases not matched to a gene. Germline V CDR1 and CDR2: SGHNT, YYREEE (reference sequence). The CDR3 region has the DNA TGTGCCAGCAGCTCGACAGGGGGCATTGGTGAAAAACTGTTTTTT. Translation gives CASSSTGGIGEKLFF.

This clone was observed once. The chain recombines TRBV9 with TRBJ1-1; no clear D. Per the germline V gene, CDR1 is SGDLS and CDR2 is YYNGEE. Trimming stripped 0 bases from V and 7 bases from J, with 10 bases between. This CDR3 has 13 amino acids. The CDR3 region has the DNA TGTGCCAGCAGCGTAGTTGGAGGAGATGAAGCTTTCTTT. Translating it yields CASSVVGGDEAFF.

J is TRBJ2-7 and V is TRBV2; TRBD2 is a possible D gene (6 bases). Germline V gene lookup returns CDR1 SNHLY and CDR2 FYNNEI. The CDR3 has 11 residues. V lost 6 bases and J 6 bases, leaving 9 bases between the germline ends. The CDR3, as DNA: TGTGCCAGCAGAATTAGCGGCGAGCAGTACTTC. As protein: CASRISGEQYF.

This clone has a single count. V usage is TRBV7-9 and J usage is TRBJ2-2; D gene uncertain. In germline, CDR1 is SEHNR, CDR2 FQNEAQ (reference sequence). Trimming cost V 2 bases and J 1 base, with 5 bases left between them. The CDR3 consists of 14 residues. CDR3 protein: CASSLSENTGELFF. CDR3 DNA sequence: TGTGCCAGCAGCTTATCGGAGAACACCGGGGAGCTGTTTTTT.

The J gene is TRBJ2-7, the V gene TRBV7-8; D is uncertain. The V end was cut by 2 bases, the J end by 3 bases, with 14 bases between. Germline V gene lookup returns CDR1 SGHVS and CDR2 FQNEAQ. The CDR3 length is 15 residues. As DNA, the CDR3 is TGTGCCAGCAGCTTAACCGCTGTGATGTACTACGAGCAGTACTTC. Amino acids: CASSLTAVMYYEQYF.

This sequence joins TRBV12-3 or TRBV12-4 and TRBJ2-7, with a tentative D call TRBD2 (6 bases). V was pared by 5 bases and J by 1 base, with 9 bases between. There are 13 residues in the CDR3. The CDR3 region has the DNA TGTGCCAGCAGTCCCGGGACTTCCTACGAGCAGTACTTC. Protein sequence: CASSPGTSYEQYF.